The 18 T cell receptor beta chains given below trace back to one sample, sequenced in a study of response to subunit inactivated influenza vaccine. TCRdb re-called the RT-PCR reads with MiXCR, one entry per CDR3 protein. The repertoire holds about 700,000 distinct CDR3 sequences, with roughly 14% as singletons. Sequencing used PBMCs from blood, obtained 14 to 15 days before vaccination. The receptors come from a man aged 50 or older who received an inactivated influenza vaccine.

Remarks on this clonotype: One end of the junction varies from germline; a read error may be responsible. The chain uses TRBV11-2 and TRBJ2-4; tentative D call: TRBD2 (6 bases). This CDR3 has 18 amino acids. Germline CDR1 and CDR2: SGHAT and FQNNGV. CDR3 coding DNA: TGTGCCAGCAGCCCTCGGTACGGCAGACCACTAGCCAAAAACATTCATTACTTC. Protein: CASSPRYGRPLAKNIHYF. The variable domain in full, with the rest retrieved from reference TRBV11-2 and TRBJ2-4, is EAGVAQSPRYKIIEKRQSVAFWCNPISGHATLYWYQQILGQGPKLLIQFQNNGVVDDSQLPKDRFSAERLKGVDSTLKIQPAKLEDSAVYLCASSPRYGRPLAKNIHYFGAGTRLSVL.

A note on this clonotype: This may arise from a read error, as a much more abundant clone is one base away. This rearrangement joins TRBV4-3 to TRBJ2-1; 8 bases line up with TRBD2. Losses at the gene ends were 0 bases for V and 5 bases for J; bases not matched to a gene: 9. CDR3 length equals 17 residues. Germline CDR1 reads LGHNA; CDR2 reads YSLEER. The CDR3 nucleotides are TGCGCCAGCAGCCAAGATAGGGCTAGCGGGTCGCACAATGAGCAGTTCTTC. This gives the protein CASSQDRASGSHNEQFF.

In its sample, this clonotype was seen once. The chain combines TRBV4-1 with TRBJ1-5; D might be TRBD1 (5 bases). Germline V gene data show CDR1 as MGHRA and CDR2 as YSYEKL. Trimming removed 3 bases from V and 4 bases from J, with 16 bases in between. The CDR3 has 16 amino acids. This CDR3 reads CASSQLGGAENQPQHF. CDR3 bases: TGCGCCAGCAGCCAGTTGGGCGGGGCAGAGAATCAGCCCCAGCATTTT.

The V and J genes are TRBV29-1 and TRBJ2-5, with D perhaps matching TRBD2 (5 bases). Germline loops: CDR1 SQVTM, CDR2 ANQGSEA. V dropped 1 base and J dropped 7 bases, with 10 bases sitting between them. This CDR3 has 12 amino acids. CDR3 protein: CSVEGTPGTQYF. The DNA of the CDR3 is TGCAGCGTTGAAGGGACTCCGGGGACCCAGTACTTC.

The chain combines TRBV7-9 with TRBJ2-1, with D hard to call. Germline V gene lookup returns CDR1 SEHNR and CDR2 FQNEAQ (reference sequence). This CDR3 has 16 amino acids. V gave up 5 bases and J gave up 0 bases, with 14 bases separating them. The CDR3, as DNA: TGTGCCAGCAGCGGGTATCGGACGGACTCCTACAATGAGCAGTTCTTC. This gives the protein CASSGYRTDSYNEQFF.

The chain links TRBV4-2 to TRBJ2-7; TRBD1 matches at 7 bases. V dropped 1 base and J dropped 5; count of bases not matched to a gene: 8. This CDR3 region has 15 residues. Germline values: CDR1 LGHNA, CDR2 YNFKEQ. CDR3 amino acids: CASSQVSGQADEQYF. CDR3 sequence (DNA): TGTGCCAGCAGCCAAGTCTCCGGACAGGCGGACGAGCAGTACTTC.

This clonotype was counted only a few times. The J gene is TRBJ2-5, the V gene TRBV6-2 or TRBV6-3; D unresolved. V was cut by 2 bases and J by 7 bases, with 8 bases left in between. The CDR3 is made up of 12 amino acids. The germline gives CDR1 MNHEY, CDR2 SVGEGT. The CDR3 DNA reads as TGTGCCAGCAGTTACCCCCGATTGACCCAGTACTTC. Its translation is CASSYPRLTQYF.

V usage is TRBV5-1 and J usage is TRBJ2-1; the D is unclear. In germline, CDR1 is SGHRS, CDR2 YFSETQ. The CDR3 covers 15 residues. V lost 10 bases to trimming and J lost 7 bases, with 24 bases between them. The CDR3, as DNA: TGCGCCTCAACCCCCCTCCCGGGTCCCTTTAATGAGCAGTTCTTC. It yields the protein CASTPLPGPFNEQFF.

This clonotype showed up many times. The chain has TRBV4-3 and TRBJ2-7; D ambiguous. V was trimmed by 0 bases and J by 1 base, leaving 10 bases between them. Per the germline V gene, CDR1 is LGHNA and CDR2 is YSLEER. CDR3 length equals 15 residues. This CDR3 reads CASSQESARSYEQYF. The DNA of the CDR3 is TGCGCCAGCAGCCAAGAATCGGCCCGGTCCTACGAGCAGTACTTC.

This clonotype was detected a few times. The chain combines TRBV28 with TRBJ2-3; D is perhaps TRBD2 (6 bases). The length of the CDR3 is 16 residues. The V end lost 1 base, the J end lost 7 bases, and 18 bases lay between the germline ends. Germline lookup yields CDR1 MDHEN and CDR2 SYDVKM. CDR3 protein: CASSLSGRGVGYTQYF. The CDR3 DNA sequence: TGTGCCAGCAGTTTATCGGGGCGCGGGGTAGGGTATACGCAGTATTTT.

The chain has TRBV4-3 and TRBJ2-1, with 10 bases matching TRBD2. J was trimmed by 8 bases and V by 0 bases; bases with no gene match: 7. The CDR3 extends over 16 amino acids. CDR1 LGHNA and CDR2 YSLEER come from the germline V gene. The CDR3 DNA reads TGCGCCAGCAGCCAAGAGGCAGCGGGAGGGCCTGATGAGCAGTTCTTC. It encodes CASSQEAAGGPDEQFF.

This clonotype was detected ten times or more. The chain couples TRBV4-2 to TRBJ2-5; tentative D call: TRBD1 (7 bases). The V gene's germline CDR1 is LGHNA and CDR2 YNFKEQ. This CDR3 is 15 amino acids long. Trimming cost V 0 bases and J 5 bases, with 13 bases left between them. This CDR3 reads CASSQDGGGDETQYF. As DNA, the CDR3 is TGTGCCAGCAGCCAAGATGGAGGGGGCGACGAGACCCAGTACTTC.

This clonotype was found a few times. The J gene is TRBJ2-1, the V gene TRBV7-6, with 7 bases fitting TRBD2. The CDR3 is 15 amino acids. The V gene's germline CDR1 is SGHVS and CDR2 FNYEAQ. Trimming removed 5 bases from V and 4 bases from J; junction bases left unmatched: 8. Here the CDR3 DNA reads TGTGCCAGCAGCGCGGACATCGGGGGGTACAATGAGCAGTTCTTC. Translating gives CASSADIGGYNEQFF.

This clonotype was picked up many times. The J gene is TRBJ2-1, the V gene TRBV10-3; 12 bases are a match to TRBD2. This CDR3 is 15 amino acids long. With 9 bases clipped from V and 2 bases from J, the junction kept 5 bases outside the gene matches. Germline-derived CDR1 and CDR2 are ENHRY and SYGVKD. CDR3 nucleotide sequence: TGTGCCATTCGACTAGCGGGAGAGGCCTACAATGAGCAGTTCTTC. This translates into CAIRLAGEAYNEQFF.

This clonotype was seen only a few times. This chain links TRBV12-3 or TRBV12-4 with TRBJ2-3; D is perhaps TRBD2 (6 bases). V was cut by 3 bases and J by 5 bases, with 12 bases left in between. The CDR3 is 14 residues long. CDR3 bases: TGTGCCAGCAGTTTCACGGGAGTCGGAGATACGCAGTATTTT. It encodes CASSFTGVGDTQYF.

V gene TRBV11-2 combines with J gene TRBJ2-3, with 13 bases that match TRBD2. Germline assignment: CDR1 SGHAT and CDR2 FQNNGV. V shed 5 bases and J 5 bases; nucleotides not matched to a gene: 7. This CDR3 has 16 residues. DNA of the CDR3: TGTGCCAGCAGCGTGTCACTAGCGGGAGGGCAAGATACGCAGTATTTT. Translated: CASSVSLAGGQDTQYF.

The chain employs TRBV27 and TRBJ2-1; 9 bases are shared with TRBD2. V was clipped by 1 base and J by 9 bases; unmatched bases: 10. CDR3 size: 16 residues. The germline gives CDR1 MNHEY, CDR2 SMNVEV (reference sequence). DNA for the CDR3: TGTGCCAGCAGTTTATACCAGCGGGGGGATTCCCCTGAGCAGTTCTTC. Amino acid sequence: CASSLYQRGDSPEQFF.

There are a few counts of this clonotype. This sequence joins TRBV28 and TRBJ1-2; D is undetermined. The CDR3 loop spans 13 amino acids. V lost 3 bases to trimming and J lost 8 bases, with 13 bases between them. The germline CDR1 and CDR2 sequences are MDHEN and SYDVKM. The chain's CDR3 is CASSFRGLVGYTF. The CDR3 DNA reads as TGTGCCAGCAGTTTCCGGGGTTTAGTCGGCTACACCTTC.